Each of the 2 T cell receptor beta chains below was sequenced from the same sample in a study of shared clonotypes between healthy human individuals. Some clones are missing from TCRdb's copy, which holds only in-frame ones; the method was immunoSEQ multiplex PCR. The sample lists about 1.1 million clones, 75% to 85% occurring once. The sample comprised memory CD4+ T cells from PBMCs. Subset: CD45RA-negative fraction. These receptors were obtained from a man aged 18 to 29 in good health. Some clones in this sample may be carry-over from other donors' samples.

In its sample, this clone was seen a few times. This chain links TRBV11-2 with TRBJ1-4, with unresolved D. Germline loops: CDR1 SGHAT, CDR2 FQNNGV. V gave up 5 bases and J gave up 0 bases, with 10 bases separating them. The CDR3 is 15 amino acids. The chain's CDR3 is CASSPVSTTNEKLFF. The CDR3 nucleotides read TGTGCCAGCAGCCCTGTCTCGACAACTAATGAAAAACTGTTTTTT.

The CDR3: CASSQDGYYGYTF. In DNA form, the CDR3 reads TGTGCCAGCAGTCAGGACGGATACTATGGCTACACCTTC. The chain joins TRBV5-4 to TRBJ1-2, with D unresolved. The CDR3 is 13 amino acids. From germline, CDR1 is SGHNT and CDR2 YYREEE (reference sequence). V was pared by 5 bases and J by 3 bases, with 11 bases between. Full variable domain (remainder filled in from reference TRBV5-4 and TRBJ1-2): ETGVTQSPTHLIKTRGQQVTLRCSSQSGHNTVSWYQQALGQGPQFIFQYYREEENGRGNFPPRFSGLQFPNYSSELNVNALELDDSALYLCASSQDGYYGYTFGSGTRLTVV.